This T cell receptor (beta chain) emerged from a study of regulatory T cells in long-lasting Graves disease. As for the study in general: Antithyroid drug use was under 3 months in newly diagnosed Graves' patients.

The V and J ends lost 0 bases and 4 bases respectively, with 12 bases between them. CDR1 and CDR2 from the germline V gene are MNHNS and SASEGT. This CDR3 is 15 amino acids long. CDR3-region Arm-PCR and iRepertoire HTBI primers produced the TCR beta libraries. MiXCR, applied by TCRdb to the multiplex PCR reads, yields one record per CDR3 protein. The table has a few hundred thousand distinct CDR3 sequences, approximately 16% seen once. Ten or more counts support this clonotype. Noted time point: newly diagnosed GD, antithyroid drugs for less than 3 months. From PBMCs, RNA was extracted and then used to make the TCR library.

The sequencing used peripheral blood mononuclear cells (PBMCs), collected at new diagnosis, from a patient treated with antithyroid drugs. The chain recombines TRBV6-1 with TRBJ1-2; D is perhaps TRBD1 (6 bases). The receptor comes from a female donor with Graves disease. The CDR3: CASSEAEQGPYGYTF. The CDR3 DNA is TGTGCCAGCAGTGAAGCGGAACAGGGCCCCTATGGCTACACCTTC.